This TCR beta chain was observed in a study of response to subunit inactivated influenza vaccine. Each CDR3 protein is one row after TCRdb ran MiXCR on the RT-PCR reads. The sample carries roughly 760,000 distinct CDR3 sequences, 21% recorded once. Study-wide results and caveats: New T cells are recruited in small numbers by each seasonal influenza vaccination, according to the authors' suggestion.

CDR1 MDHEN and CDR2 SYDVKM come from the germline V gene. CDR3 length: 12 residues. Trimming removed 6 bases from V and 7 bases from J, with 9 bases in between. Comment on this clonotype: Its target is not known.

The chain has TRBV28 and TRBJ2-2; D gene unclear. The sequence was collected from a man between 50 and 59 years old who received an inactivated influenza vaccine. The sequencing used PBMCs from blood, collected about 5 days after vaccination. The CDR3: CASSQANGELFF. The CDR3 nucleotides are TGTGCCAGCAGCCAGGCTAACGGGGAGCTGTTTTTT.